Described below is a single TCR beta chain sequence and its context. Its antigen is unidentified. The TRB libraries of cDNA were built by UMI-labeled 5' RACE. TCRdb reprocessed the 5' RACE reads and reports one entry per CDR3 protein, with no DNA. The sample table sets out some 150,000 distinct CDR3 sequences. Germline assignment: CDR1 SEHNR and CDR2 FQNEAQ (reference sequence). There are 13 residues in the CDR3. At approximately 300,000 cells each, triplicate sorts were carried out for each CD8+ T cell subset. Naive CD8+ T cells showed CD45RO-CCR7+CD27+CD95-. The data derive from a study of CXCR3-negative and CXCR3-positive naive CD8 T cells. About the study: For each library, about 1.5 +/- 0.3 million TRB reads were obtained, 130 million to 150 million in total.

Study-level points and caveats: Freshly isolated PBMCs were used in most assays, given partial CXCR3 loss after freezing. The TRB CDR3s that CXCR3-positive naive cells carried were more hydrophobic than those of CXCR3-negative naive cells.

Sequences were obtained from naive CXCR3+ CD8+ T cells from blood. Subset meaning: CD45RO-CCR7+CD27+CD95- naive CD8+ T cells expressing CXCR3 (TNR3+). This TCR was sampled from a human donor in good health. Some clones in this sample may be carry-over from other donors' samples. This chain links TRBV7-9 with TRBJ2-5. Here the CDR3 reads CASEEALRETQYF.